The 14 T cell receptor beta chains listed next were all sequenced from one sample in a study of blood T cell repertoires in COVID-19. Method: immunoSEQ multiplex PCR; TCRdb's copy keeps in-frame clones and lacks some. The data hold about 310,000 clones, with roughly 90% observed a single time. Material for sequencing was PBMCs or T cells enriched from blood (not recorded which). The receptors derive from a woman in her thirties or forties who had recovered from COVID-19.

V and J are TRBV27 and TRBJ2-7; TRBD2 matches 8 bases. V was pared by 0 bases and J by 5 bases, with 9 bases of the junction left unmatched. The CDR3 is made up of 16 amino acids. Germline CDR1 reads MNHEY; CDR2 reads SMNVEV (reference sequence). CDR3 nucleotides: TGTGCCAGCAGTTTATCAGGCGGGAGGTTGATGGACGAGCAGTACTTC. Translating gives CASSLSGGRLMDEQYF.

V gene TRBV13 combines with J gene TRBJ1-1; D uncertain. Germline assignment: CDR1 PRHDT and CDR2 FYEKMQ (reference sequence). Trimming removed 5 bases from V and 3 bases from J, with 13 bases in between. This CDR3 comprises 14 residues. CDR3 loop: CASSPGVEYTEAFF. CDR3 DNA: TGTGCCAGCAGCCCGGGAGTCGAATACACTGAAGCTTTCTTT.

This chain uses TRBV6-5 with TRBJ2-7; D is perhaps TRBD1 (6 bases). The CDR3 is made up of 15 amino acids. Trimming took 2 bases from V and 2 from J, leaving 13 bases between them. CDR1 and CDR2 (germline): MNHEY, SVGAGI. This chain's CDR3 is CASSYRGNRPYEQYF. CDR3 nucleotides: TGTGCCAGCAGTTACAGGGGGAATAGGCCCTACGAGCAGTACTTC.

This clone turned up a few times. The rearrangement uses TRBV7-8 and TRBJ2-7; no clear D. This CDR3 region has 13 residues. V gave up 0 bases and J gave up 3 bases, with 6 bases separating them. Germline V gene sequence: CDR1 SGHVS, CDR2 FQNEAQ. CDR3 DNA sequence: TGTGCCAGCAGCTTAGCCATTCACTACGAGCAGTACTTC. It yields the protein CASSLAIHYEQYF.

The chain links TRBV12-5 to TRBJ2-2; 7 bases line up with TRBD2. There are 14 residues in the CDR3. In germline, CDR1 is LGHNT, CDR2 FRNRAP. V shed 8 bases, J shed 4 bases, and the junction held 7 bases outside the gene matches. CDR3: CASRGDPSTGELFF. The CDR3 coding sequence is TGTGCTAGTCGGGGGGACCCATCCACCGGGGAGCTGTTTTTT. The full variable domain, completed using reference TRBV12-5 and TRBJ2-2, is DARVTQTPRHKVTEMGQEVTMRCQPILGHNTVFWYRQTMMQGLELLAYFRNRAPLDDSGMPKDRFSAEMPDATLATLKIQPSEPRDSAVYFCASRGDPSTGELFFGEGSRLTVL.

As concerns this clone: The junction does not match germline at one end; this may be a read error. J is TRBJ2-2 and V is TRBV7-7; TRBD2 might be the D (6 bases). The CDR3 consists of 16 residues. CDR1 is SSHAT, CDR2 FNYEAQ, per germline (reference sequence). CDR3 bases: TGTGCTAGCAGCCCCTGGGGGGTATTGGACACCGGGGAGCTGTTTTTT. As protein: CASSPWGVLDTGELFF.

The CDR3 coding sequence is TGTGCCAGCAGCCACAGAACAGGTCCGTACGAGCAGTACTTC. This gives the protein CASSHRTGPYEQYF. J is TRBJ2-7 and V is TRBV7-2, with TRBD1 as a possible D gene (5 bases). V lost 5 bases and J lost 4, with 15 bases in between. The CDR3 totals 14 residues. Germline V gene lookup returns CDR1 SGHTA and CDR2 FQGNSA. Full variable domain (missing parts from reference TRBV7-2 and TRBJ2-7): GAGVSQSPSNKVTEKGKDVELRCDPISGHTALYWYRQSLGQGLEFLIYFQGNSAPDKSGLPSDRFSAERTGGSVSTLTIQRTQQEDSAVYLCASSHRTGPYEQYFGPGTRLTVT.

The genes are TRBV3-1 (or the pseudogene TRBV3-2) and TRBJ1-5; 7 positions match TRBD1. The germline CDR1 and CDR2 sequences are LGHDT and YNNKEL (reference sequence). This CDR3 comprises 15 residues. V lost 0 bases and J lost 4; bases outside the gene matches: 3. The CDR3: CASSQDGQENQPQHF. CDR3 DNA: TGTGCCAGCAGCCAAGACGGACAGGAGAATCAGCCCCAGCATTTT.

The chain links TRBV9 to TRBJ2-1, with TRBD1 matching over 9 bases. The trim removed 3 bases at V and 10 bases at J, leaving 8 bases unmatched. The CDR3 extends over 14 amino acids. The V gene's germline CDR1 is SGDLS and CDR2 YYNGEE. CDR3 in DNA: TGTGCCAGCAGCGACGGACAGGGGCGCGGGGAGCAGTTCTTC. Its protein is CASSDGQGRGEQFF.

The chain links TRBV4-3 to TRBJ2-2, with TRBD2 as a possible D gene (7 bases). Trimming shortened V by 0 bases and J by 7 bases, and 18 bases separated the two germline ends. Germline V gene lookup returns CDR1 LGHNA and CDR2 YSLEER. The CDR3 is 17 amino acids. The chain's CDR3 is CASSQDGRRGLGGELFF. The DNA of the CDR3 is TGCGCCAGCAGCCAAGATGGGCGGCGGGGGCTAGGCGGGGAGCTGTTTTTT.

The V and J genes are TRBV6-5 and TRBJ1-6; TRBD1 might be the D (5 bases). Per germline, CDR1 MNHEY and CDR2 SVGAGI. This CDR3 spans 13 amino acids. V was clipped by 7 bases and J by 10 bases, with 14 bases between them. CDR3: CASTGGGRSPLHF. In nucleotides, the CDR3 is TGTGCCAGCACCGGGGGGGGTCGATCACCCCTCCACTTT.

This chain joins TRBV28 and TRBJ1-5; the D is unclear. The CDR3 spans 16 residues. The germline CDR1 and CDR2 sequences are MDHEN and SYDVKM. Between the trimmed V and J ends, which lost 7 bases and 0 bases, there was a span of 16 bases. The CDR3 DNA is TGTGCCAGCAAGTTCAGGCAGGCCGATAGCAATCAGCCCCAGCATTTT. Translation gives CASKFRQADSNQPQHF.

The J gene is TRBJ1-6, the V gene TRBV7-2; D may be TRBD1 (6 bases). Per the germline V gene, CDR1 is SGHTA and CDR2 is FQGNSA. V gave up 1 base and J gave up 8 bases, with 15 bases separating them. The CDR3 length is 16 residues. CDR3 in DNA: TGTGCCAGCAGCTTAGGACAGGTCGACGGGGATTCACCCCTCCACTTT. Residues: CASSLGQVDGDSPLHF.

There are many counts of this clone. The CDR3 sequence: CAIWAGGENSNQPQHF. The CDR3 DNA reads TGTGCCATCTGGGCAGGGGGCGAGAATAGCAATCAGCCCCAGCATTTT. The V call is TRBV10-3, the J call TRBJ1-5; the match to TRBD1 covers 8 bases. V trimming: 8 bases; J trimming: 0 bases; junction bases outside the gene matches: 9. The length of the CDR3 is 16 residues. The germline CDR1 and CDR2 sequences are ENHRY and SYGVKD.